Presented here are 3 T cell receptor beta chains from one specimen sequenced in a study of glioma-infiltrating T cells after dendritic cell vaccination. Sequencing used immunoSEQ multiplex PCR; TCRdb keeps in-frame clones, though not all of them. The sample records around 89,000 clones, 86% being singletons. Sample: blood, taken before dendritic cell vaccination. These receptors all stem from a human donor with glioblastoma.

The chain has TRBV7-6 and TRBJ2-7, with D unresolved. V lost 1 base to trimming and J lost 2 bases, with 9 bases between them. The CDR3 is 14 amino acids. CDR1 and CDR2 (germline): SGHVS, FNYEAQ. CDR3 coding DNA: TGTGCCAGCAGCTTAGGCGAAAATACCTACGAGCAGTACTTC. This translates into CASSLGENTYEQYF.

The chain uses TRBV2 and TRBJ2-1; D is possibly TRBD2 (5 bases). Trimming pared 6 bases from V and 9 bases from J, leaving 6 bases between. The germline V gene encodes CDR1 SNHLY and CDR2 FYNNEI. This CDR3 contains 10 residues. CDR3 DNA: TGTGCCAGCAGAGGGAGTGAGCAGTTCTTC. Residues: CASRGSEQFF.

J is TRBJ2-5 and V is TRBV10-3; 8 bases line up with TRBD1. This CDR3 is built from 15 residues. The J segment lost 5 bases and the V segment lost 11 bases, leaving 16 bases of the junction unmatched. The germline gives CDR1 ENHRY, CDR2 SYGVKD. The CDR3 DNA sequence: TGTGCCGCCCAAGGGGCCCCAGGGGGCCGGGAGACCCAGTACTTC. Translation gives CAAQGAPGGRETQYF.